The clone carrying this T cell receptor beta chain occurred many times. Its cognate antigen is unknown. Germline-derived CDR1 and CDR2 are MNHEY and SVGAGI. The CDR3 length is 15 residues. V gave up 0 bases and J gave up 7 bases; unmatched junction bases: 4. The data were taken from a study of T cells in Graves' hyperthyroidism and ophthalmopathy. General study findings and limits: Blood shared most expanded thyroid clonotypes above 0.001. The model made its ophthalmopathy prediction, and onset followed a median approximately 6 months later.

TCR beta CDR3 regions were amplified from RNA transcripts. Carried out on the TCR CDR3, a first-round RT-PCR used the HTBI primer set. TCRdb re-derived calls from the multiplex PCR reads in MiXCR, one entry per CDR3 protein. This sample has 690,000 or so distinct CDR3 sequences; roughly a sixth occur once, and the top ten carry 16%. Sequencing used blood. The clonotype originates from a woman in her forties or fifties with Graves' hyperthyroidism that later progressed to Graves' ophthalmopathy. The V and J genes are TRBV6-5 and TRBJ1-3; 9 bases fit TRBD1. CDR3 in DNA: TGTGCCAGCAGTTACTCTGGGACAGGGTGGAACACCATATATTTT. It yields the protein CASSYSGTGWNTIYF.